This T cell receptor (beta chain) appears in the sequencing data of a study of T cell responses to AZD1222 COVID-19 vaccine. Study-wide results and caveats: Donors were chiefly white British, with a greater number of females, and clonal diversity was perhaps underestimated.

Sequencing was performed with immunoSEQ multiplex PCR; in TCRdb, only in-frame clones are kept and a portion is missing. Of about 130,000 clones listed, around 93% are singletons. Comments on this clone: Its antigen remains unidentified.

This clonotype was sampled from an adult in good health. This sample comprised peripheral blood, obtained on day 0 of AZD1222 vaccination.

CDR3 DNA sequence: TGTGCCAGCAGCCTCCCGGGGGACCGGCATGGCTACACCTTC. Translated: CASSLPGDRHGYTF. The rearrangement links TRBV5-4 to TRBJ1-2; D is perhaps TRBD1 (5 bases). Germline V gene lookup returns CDR1 SGHNT and CDR2 YYREEE (reference sequence). CDR3 size: 14 residues. V shed 4 bases and J shed 6 bases, with 16 bases lying between them.